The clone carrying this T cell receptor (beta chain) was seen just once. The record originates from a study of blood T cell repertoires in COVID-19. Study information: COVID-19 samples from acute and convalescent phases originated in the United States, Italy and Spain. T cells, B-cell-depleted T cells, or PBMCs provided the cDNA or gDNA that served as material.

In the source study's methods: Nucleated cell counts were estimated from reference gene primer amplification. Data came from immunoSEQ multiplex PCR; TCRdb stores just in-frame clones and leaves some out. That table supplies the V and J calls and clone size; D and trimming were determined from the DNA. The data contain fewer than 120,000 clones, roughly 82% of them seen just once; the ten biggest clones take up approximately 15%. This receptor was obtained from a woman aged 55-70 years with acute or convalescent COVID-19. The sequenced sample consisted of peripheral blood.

The CDR3 nucleotides are TGTGCCAGTAGTCGGCAGGGGCGAGGGGGCACAGATACGCAGTATTTT. Residues: CASSRQGRGGTDTQYF. The chain recombines TRBV19 with TRBJ2-3; maybe TRBD1 (6 bases). The CDR3 consists of 16 residues. The ends were cut back, 5 bases at V and 1 base at J, with 16 bases in the middle. The V gene's germline CDR1 is LNHDA and CDR2 SQIVND (reference sequence). Together with reference TRBV19 and TRBJ2-3, the CDR3 gives the full variable domain: DGGITQSPKYLFRKEGQNVTLSCEQNLNHDAMYWYRQDPGQGLRLIYYSQIVNDFQKGDIAEGYSVSREKKESFPLTVTSAQKNPTAFYLCASSRQGRGGTDTQYFGPGTRLTVL.